This TCR beta chain was obtained from a study of blood T cell repertoires in COVID-19. The CDR3 extends over 14 amino acids. The germline V gene encodes CDR1 KGHSH and CDR2 LQKENI. The V end lost 2 bases, the J end lost 9 bases, and 11 bases lay between the germline ends. The protocol was immunoSEQ multiplex PCR, while the TCRdb copy is restricted to in-frame clones and leaves out a portion. The table includes around 150,000 clones, approximately 90% detected once. The sequence was obtained from a human donor with COVID-19, enrolled during active disease. The donor label of this sample is uncertain. The specimen was peripheral blood. This chain joins TRBV18 and TRBJ1-6; D is perhaps TRBD1 (5 bases). The CDR3 reads CASSPEAGFSPLHF. DNA of the CDR3: TGTGCCAGCTCACCAGAGGCAGGGTTTTCACCCCTCCACTTT.